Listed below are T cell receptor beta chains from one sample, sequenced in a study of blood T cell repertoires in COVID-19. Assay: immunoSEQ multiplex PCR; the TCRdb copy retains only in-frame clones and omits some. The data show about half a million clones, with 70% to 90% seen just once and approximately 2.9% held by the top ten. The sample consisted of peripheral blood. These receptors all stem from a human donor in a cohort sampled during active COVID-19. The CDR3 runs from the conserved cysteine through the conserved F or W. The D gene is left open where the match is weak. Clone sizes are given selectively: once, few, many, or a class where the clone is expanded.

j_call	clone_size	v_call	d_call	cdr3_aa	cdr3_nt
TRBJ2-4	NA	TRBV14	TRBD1	CASSQRTGVGYIQYF	TGTGCCAGCAGCCAGCGGACAGGGGTTGGGTACATTCAGTACTTC
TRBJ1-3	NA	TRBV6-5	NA	CASSLLPGPGNTIYF	TGTGCCAGCAGTTTACTCCCAGGTCCTGGAAACACCATATATTTT
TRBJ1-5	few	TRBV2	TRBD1	CASSRQGNSNQPQHF	TGTGCCAGCAGTCGACAGGGTAATAGCAATCAGCCCCAGCATTTT
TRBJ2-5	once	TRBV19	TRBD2	CASSTRMTSGSSETQYF	TGTGCCAGTAGTACCCGCATGACTAGCGGGAGCTCAGAGACCCAGTACTTC
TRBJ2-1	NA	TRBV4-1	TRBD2	CASSQDSAGGPGEQFF	TGCGCCAGCAGCCAAGATAGTGCGGGAGGGCCGGGAGAGCAGTTCTTC
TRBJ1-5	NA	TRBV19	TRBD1	CASSIIQGARNQPQHF	TGTGCCAGTAGTATTATACAGGGGGCCCGCAATCAGCCCCAGCATTTT
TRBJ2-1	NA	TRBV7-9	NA	CASSLASAYNEQFF	TGTGCCAGCAGCTTAGCGTCTGCCTACAATGAGCAGTTCTTC
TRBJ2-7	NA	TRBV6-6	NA	CASSYSVTTTYEQYF	TGTGCCAGCAGTTACTCGGTGACAACCACCTACGAGCAGTACTTC
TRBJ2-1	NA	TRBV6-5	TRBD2	CASRQGLAGGYEQFF	TGTGCCAGCAGACAGGGACTAGCGGGAGGGTATGAGCAGTTCTTC
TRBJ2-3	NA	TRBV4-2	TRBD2	CASSQASGSWNTQYF	TGTGCCAGCAGCCAAGCGAGCGGGAGTTGGAATACGCAGTATTTT
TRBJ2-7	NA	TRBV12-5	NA	CASGLDSSSHYEQYF	TGTGCTAGTGGTTTGGACAGCTCGAGCCACTACGAGCAGTACTTC
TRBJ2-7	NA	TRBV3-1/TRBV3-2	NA	CASSPGSRSYEQYF	TGTGCCAGCAGCCCGGGGTCTCGCTCCTACGAGCAGTACTTC
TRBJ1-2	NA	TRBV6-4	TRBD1	CASRDWTGGTF	TGTGCCAGCAGGGATTGGACAGGGGGGACCTTC
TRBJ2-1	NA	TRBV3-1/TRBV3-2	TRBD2	CASSPRASGYNEQFF	TGTGCCAGCAGCCCGCGGGCTAGCGGTTACAATGAGCAGTTCTTC
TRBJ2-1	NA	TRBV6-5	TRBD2	CASSYSSGRPGNEQFF	TGTGCCAGCAGTTACTCAAGCGGGAGACCCGGCAATGAGCAGTTCTTC
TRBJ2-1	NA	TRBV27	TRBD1	CASTAPGQGYNEQFF	TGTGCCAGCACCGCCCCGGGACAGGGGTACAATGAGCAGTTCTTC
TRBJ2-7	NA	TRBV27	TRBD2	CASSWREGPYEQYF	TGTGCCAGCAGTTGGAGGGAGGGCCCTTACGAGCAGTACTTC
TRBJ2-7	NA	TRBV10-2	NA	CASSESHPRLYEQYF	TGCGCCAGCAGTGAGTCCCATCCCCGACTCTACGAGCAGTACTTC
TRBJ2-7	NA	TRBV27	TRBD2	CASSPGAGGMRQYF	TGTGCCAGCAGTCCGGGGGCGGGAGGTATGCGGCAGTACTTC
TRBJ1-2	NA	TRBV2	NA	CASSESTGYYGYTF	TGTGCCAGCAGTGAATCTACAGGATACTATGGCTACACCTTC
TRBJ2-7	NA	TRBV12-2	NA	CASRLAGLAGYEQYF	TGTGCAAGTCGCTTAGCGGGACTAGCGGGGTACGAGCAGTACTTC
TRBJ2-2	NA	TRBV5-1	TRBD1	CASSLSGTGNTGELFF	TGCGCCAGCAGCTTGTCCGGGACAGGCAACACCGGGGAGCTGTTTTTT
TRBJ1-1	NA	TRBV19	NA	CASSIVAGMNTEAFF	TGTGCCAGTAGTATAGTGGCAGGAATGAACACTGAAGCTTTCTTT
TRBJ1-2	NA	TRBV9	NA	CASSVEPTGNYGYTF	TGTGCCAGCAGCGTAGAGCCCACAGGCAACTATGGCTACACCTTC
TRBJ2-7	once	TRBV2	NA	CASSDWGGVQYF	TGTGCCAGCAGCGACTGGGGAGGAGTGCAGTACTTC
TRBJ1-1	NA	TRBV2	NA	CASRGDFMNTEAFF	TGTGCCAGCAGGGGGGACTTCATGAACACTGAAGCTTTCTTT
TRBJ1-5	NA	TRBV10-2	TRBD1	CASRGQGDTQPQHF	TGCGCCAGCAGAGGACAGGGAGATACTCAGCCCCAGCATTTT
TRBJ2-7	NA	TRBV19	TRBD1	CASSFGQGEYEQYF	TGTGCCAGTAGTTTCGGACAGGGGGAATACGAGCAGTACTTC
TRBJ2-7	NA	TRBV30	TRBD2	CAWSVRWSSGSLGYEQYF	TGTGCCTGGAGTGTAAGGTGGAGTAGCGGGAGCTTGGGCTACGAGCAGTACTTC
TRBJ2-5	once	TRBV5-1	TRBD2	CASSLALAGEEETQYF	TGCGCCAGCAGCTTGGCACTAGCGGGAGAAGAAGAGACCCAGTACTTC
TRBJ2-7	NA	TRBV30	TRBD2	CAWSVGTSLYEQYF	TGTGCCTGGAGTGTCGGGACTAGCCTCTACGAGCAGTACTTC
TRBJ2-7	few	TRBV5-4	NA	CASSLYSTASYEQYF	TGTGCCAGCAGCTTGTACAGTACAGCCTCCTACGAGCAGTACTTC
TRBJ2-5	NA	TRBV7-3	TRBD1	CASSLMQGAHETQYF	TGTGCCAGCAGCTTAATGCAGGGGGCCCACGAGACCCAGTACTTC
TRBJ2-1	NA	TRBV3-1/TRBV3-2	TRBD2	CASNLAGTNEQFF	TGTGCCAGCAACCTAGCGGGTACCAATGAGCAGTTCTTC
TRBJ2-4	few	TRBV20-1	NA	CSGAFKNIQYF	TGCAGTGGGGCGTTCAAAAACATTCAGTACTTC